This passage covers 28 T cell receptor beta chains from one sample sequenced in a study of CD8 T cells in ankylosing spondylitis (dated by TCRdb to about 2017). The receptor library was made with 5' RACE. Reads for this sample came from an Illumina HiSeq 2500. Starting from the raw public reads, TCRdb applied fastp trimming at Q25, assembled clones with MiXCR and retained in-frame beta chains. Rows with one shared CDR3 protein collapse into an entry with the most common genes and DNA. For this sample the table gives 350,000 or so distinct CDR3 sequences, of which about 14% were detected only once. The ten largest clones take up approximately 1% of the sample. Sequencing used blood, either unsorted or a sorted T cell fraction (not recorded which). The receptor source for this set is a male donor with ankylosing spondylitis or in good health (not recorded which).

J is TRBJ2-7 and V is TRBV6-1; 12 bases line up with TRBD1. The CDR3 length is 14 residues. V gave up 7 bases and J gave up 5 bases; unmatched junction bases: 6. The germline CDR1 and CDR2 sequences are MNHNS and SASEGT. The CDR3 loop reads CASKAGQGADEQYF. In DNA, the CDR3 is TGTGCCAGCAAGGCGGGACAGGGGGCCGACGAGCAGTACTTC.

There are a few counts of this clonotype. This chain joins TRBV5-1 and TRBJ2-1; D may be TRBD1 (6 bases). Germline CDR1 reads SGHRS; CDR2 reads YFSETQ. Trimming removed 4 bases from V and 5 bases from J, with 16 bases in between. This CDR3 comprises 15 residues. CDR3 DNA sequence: TGCGCCAGCAGCCATTTCGGACAGCGAGACAATGAGCAGTTCTTC. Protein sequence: CASSHFGQRDNEQFF.

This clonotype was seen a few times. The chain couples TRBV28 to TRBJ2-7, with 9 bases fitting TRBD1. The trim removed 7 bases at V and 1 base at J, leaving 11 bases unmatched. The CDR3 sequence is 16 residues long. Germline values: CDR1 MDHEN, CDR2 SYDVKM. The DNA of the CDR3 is TGTGCCAGCACCTCCGGGGGGACAGGGAGGTCCTACGAGCAGTACTTC. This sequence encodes CASTSGGTGRSYEQYF.

The CDR3 sequence: CASSLGRVSSYNEQFF. The CDR3 DNA follows: TGTGCCAGCAGCTTAGGGAGGGTAAGCTCCTACAATGAGCAGTTCTTC. The rearrangement uses TRBV7-2 and TRBJ2-1; D might be TRBD2 (6 bases). V lost 1 base to trimming and J lost 0 bases, with 10 bases between them. The germline CDR1 and CDR2 sequences are SGHTA and FQGNSA. The length of the CDR3 is 16 residues. Full variable domain (rest looked up from reference TRBV7-2 and TRBJ2-1): GAGVSQSPSNKVTEKGKDVELRCDPISGHTALYWYRQSLGQGLEFLIYFQGNSAPDKSGLPSDRFSAERTGGSVSTLTIQRTQQEDSAVYLCASSLGRVSSYNEQFFGPGTRLTVL.

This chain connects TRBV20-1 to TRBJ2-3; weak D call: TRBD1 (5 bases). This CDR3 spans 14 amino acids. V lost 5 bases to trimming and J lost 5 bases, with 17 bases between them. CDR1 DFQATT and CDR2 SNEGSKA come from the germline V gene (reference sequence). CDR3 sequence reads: CSAGAVLGEDTQYF. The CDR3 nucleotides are TGCAGTGCTGGGGCGGTCCTAGGAGAAGATACGCAGTATTTT.

CDR3 sequence: CASSQDGQGPPYEQYF. The DNA for the CDR3 is TGCGCCAGCAGCCAAGATGGCCAGGGGCCCCCCTACGAGCAGTACTTC. The chain uses TRBV4-1 and TRBJ2-7, with D possibly being TRBD1 (6 bases). With 0 bases removed from V and 2 bases from J, the gap between germline ends came to 14 bases. Germline V gene data show CDR1 as MGHRA and CDR2 as YSYEKL. The CDR3 is made up of 16 amino acids.

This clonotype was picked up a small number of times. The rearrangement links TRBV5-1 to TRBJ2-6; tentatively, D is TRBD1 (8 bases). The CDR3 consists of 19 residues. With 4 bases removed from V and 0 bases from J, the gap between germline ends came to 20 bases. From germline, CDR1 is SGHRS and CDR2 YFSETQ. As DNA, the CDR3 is TGCGCCAGCAGCCTCCGACAGGGGAGGGCCCACTCTGGGGCCAACGTCCTGACTTTC. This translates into CASSLRQGRAHSGANVLTF.

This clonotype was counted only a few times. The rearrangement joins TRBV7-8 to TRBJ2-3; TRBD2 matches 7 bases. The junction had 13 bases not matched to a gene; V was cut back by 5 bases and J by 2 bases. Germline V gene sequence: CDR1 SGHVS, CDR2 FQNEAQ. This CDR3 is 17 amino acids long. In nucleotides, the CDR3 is TGTGCCAGCAGCCAAGTCAGGGTGCTAGCGGCCACAGATACGCAGTATTTT. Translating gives CASSQVRVLAATDTQYF.

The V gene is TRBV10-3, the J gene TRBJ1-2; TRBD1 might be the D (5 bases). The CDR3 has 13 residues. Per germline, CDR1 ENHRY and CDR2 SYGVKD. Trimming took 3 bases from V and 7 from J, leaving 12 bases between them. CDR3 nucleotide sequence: TGTGCCATCAGTGATTATAGTCAGGGTGGCTACACCTTC. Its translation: CAISDYSQGGYTF.

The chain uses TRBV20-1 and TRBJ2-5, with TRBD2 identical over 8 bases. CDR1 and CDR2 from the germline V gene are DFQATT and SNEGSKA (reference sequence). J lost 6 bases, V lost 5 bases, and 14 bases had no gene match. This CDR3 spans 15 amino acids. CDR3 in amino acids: CSASGSGGAVQTQYF. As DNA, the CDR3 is TGCAGTGCTTCAGGGAGCGGGGGTGCCGTGCAGACCCAGTACTTC.

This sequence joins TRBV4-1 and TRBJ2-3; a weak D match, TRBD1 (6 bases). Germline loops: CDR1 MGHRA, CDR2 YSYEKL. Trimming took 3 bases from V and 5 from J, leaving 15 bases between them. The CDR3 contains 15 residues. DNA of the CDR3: TGCGCCAGCAGCCAGCTCCTAACAGGGAAAGATACGCAGTATTTT. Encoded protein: CASSQLLTGKDTQYF.

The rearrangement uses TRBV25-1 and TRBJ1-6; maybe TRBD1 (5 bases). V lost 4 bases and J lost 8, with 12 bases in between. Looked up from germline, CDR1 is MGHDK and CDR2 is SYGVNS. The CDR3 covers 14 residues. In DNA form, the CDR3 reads TGTGCCAGCAGTGCCGGGGGTACGGATTCACCCCTCCACTTT. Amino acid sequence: CASSAGGTDSPLHF.

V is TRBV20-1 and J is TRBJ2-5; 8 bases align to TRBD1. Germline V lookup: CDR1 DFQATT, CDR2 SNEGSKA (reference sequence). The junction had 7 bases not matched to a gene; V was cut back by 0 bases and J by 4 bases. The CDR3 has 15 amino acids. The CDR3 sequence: CSARDSDRAVETQYF. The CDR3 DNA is TGCAGTGCTAGAGACTCGGACAGGGCGGTAGAGACCCAGTACTTC.

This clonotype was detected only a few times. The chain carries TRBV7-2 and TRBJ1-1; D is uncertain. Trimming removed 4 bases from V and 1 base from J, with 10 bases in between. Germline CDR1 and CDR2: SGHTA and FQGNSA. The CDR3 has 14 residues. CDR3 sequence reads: CASSSLLGNTEAFF. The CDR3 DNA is TGTGCCAGCAGCTCCCTGTTGGGGAACACTGAAGCTTTCTTT.

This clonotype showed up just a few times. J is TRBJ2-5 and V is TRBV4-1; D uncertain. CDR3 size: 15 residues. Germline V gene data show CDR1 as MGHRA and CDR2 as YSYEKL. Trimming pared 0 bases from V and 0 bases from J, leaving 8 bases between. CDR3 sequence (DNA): TGCGCCAGCAGCCAAGAAGGAACTAACCAAGAGACCCAGTACTTC. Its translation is CASSQEGTNQETQYF.

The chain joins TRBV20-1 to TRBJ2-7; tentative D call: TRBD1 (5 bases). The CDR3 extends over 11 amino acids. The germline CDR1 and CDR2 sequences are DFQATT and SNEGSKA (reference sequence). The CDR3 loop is CTVPRGYEQYF. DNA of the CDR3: TGCACCGTACCAAGGGGCTACGAGCAGTACTTC.

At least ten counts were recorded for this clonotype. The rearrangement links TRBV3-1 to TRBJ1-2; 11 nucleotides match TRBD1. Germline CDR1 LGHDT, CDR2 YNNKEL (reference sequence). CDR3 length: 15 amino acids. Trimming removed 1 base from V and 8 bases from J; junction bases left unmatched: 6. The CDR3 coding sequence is TGTGCCAGCAGCCAAGGGAGGACAGGGGGCCAAGGCTACACCTTC. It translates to CASSQGRTGGQGYTF.

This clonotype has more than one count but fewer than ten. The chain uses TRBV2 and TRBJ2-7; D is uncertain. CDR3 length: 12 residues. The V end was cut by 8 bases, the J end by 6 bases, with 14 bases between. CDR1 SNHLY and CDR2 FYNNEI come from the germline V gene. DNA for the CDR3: TGTGCCAGCCTGGCCAGCCCCAGCGAGCAGTACTTC. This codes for CASLASPSEQYF.

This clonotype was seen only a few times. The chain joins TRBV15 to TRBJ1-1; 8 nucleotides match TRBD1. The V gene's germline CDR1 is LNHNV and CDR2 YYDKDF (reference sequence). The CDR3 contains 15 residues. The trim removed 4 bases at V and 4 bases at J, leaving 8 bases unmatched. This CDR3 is CATSNQGAGGTEAFF. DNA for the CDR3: TGTGCCACCAGCAATCAGGGGGCCGGGGGCACTGAAGCTTTCTTT. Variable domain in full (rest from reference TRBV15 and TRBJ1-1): DAMVIQNPRYQVTQFGKPVTLSCSQTLNHNVMYWYQQKSSQAPKLLFHYYDKDFNNEADTPDNFQSRRPNTSFCFLDIRSPGLGDTAMYLCATSNQGAGGTEAFFGQGTRLTVV.

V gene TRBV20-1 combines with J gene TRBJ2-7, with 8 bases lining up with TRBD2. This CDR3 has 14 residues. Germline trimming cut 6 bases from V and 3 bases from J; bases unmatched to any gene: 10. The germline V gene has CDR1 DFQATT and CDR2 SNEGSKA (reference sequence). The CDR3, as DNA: TGCAGTGCGGGGGGGGTAGCGGGGCTCTACGAGCAGTACTTC. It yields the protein CSAGGVAGLYEQYF.

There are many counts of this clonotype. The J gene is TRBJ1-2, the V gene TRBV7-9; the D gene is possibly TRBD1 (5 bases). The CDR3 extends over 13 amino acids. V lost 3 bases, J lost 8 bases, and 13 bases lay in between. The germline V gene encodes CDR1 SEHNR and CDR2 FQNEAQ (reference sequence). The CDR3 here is CASSLAQGEGYTF. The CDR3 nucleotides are TGTGCCAGCAGCTTGGCCCAGGGAGAAGGCTACACCTTC.

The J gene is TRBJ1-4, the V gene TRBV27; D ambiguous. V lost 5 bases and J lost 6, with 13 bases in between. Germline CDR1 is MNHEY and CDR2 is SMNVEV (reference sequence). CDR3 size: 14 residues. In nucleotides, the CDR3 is TGTGCCAGCAGTGACCATAAGTCGGATGAAAAACTGTTTTTT. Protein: CASSDHKSDEKLFF.

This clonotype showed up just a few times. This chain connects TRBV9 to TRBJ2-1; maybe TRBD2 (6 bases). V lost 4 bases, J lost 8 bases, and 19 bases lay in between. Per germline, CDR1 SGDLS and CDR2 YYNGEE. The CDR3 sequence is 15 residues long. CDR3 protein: CASSKTGVLLYEQFF. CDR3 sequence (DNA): TGTGCCAGCAGCAAAACGGGAGTCCTCCTCTATGAGCAGTTCTTC.

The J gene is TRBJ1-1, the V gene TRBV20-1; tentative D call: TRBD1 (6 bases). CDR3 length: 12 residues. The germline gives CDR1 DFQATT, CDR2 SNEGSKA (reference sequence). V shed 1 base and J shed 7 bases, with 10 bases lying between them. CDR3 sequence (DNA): TGCAGTGCTAGAGGGGGGCAGGGTGAAGCTTTCTTT. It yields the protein CSARGGQGEAFF.

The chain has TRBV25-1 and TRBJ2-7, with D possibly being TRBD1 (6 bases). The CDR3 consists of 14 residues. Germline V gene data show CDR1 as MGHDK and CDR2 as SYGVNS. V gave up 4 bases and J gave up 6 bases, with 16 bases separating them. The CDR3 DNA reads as TGTGCCAGCAGTGTGAAGGGGGTAACGGGCGAGCAGTACTTC. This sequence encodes CASSVKGVTGEQYF.

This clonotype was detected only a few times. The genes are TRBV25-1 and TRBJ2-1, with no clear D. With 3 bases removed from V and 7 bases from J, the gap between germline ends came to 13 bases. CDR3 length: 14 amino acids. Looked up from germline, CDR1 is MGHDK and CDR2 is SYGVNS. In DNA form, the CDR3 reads TGTGCCAGCAGTGATACGGCCGCCGGGAATGAGCAGTTCTTC. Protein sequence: CASSDTAAGNEQFF.

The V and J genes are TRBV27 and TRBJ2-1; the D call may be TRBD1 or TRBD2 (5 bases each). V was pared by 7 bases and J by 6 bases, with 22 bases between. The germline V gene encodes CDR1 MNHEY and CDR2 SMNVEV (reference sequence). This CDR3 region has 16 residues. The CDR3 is CASTLTPGTAGNEQFF. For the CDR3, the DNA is TGTGCCAGCACCTTGACCCCCGGGACCGCGGGCAATGAGCAGTTCTTC.

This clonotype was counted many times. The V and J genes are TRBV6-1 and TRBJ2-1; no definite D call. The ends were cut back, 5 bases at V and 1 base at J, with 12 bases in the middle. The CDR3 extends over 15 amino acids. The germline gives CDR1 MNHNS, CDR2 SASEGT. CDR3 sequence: CASSTIADSYNEQFF. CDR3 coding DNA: TGTGCCAGCAGTACCATAGCTGATTCCTACAATGAGCAGTTCTTC.